This TCR beta chain was sequenced in a study of cytomegalovirus exposure and HLA in healthy donors. For this clone: Its antigen remains unknown. Other DNA sequences of this sample code for an identical CDR3.

The PCR used 60 Vbeta and 13 Jbeta primers. Measured with immunoSEQ multiplex PCR; TCRdb has only the in-frame clones, and not every one. Counted here are some 140,000 clones, about four fifths occurring once; the ten biggest clones make up around 0.99%. Points from the study as a whole: Within the data, a cluster of highly shared sequence variants was likely a sequencing artifact.

This CDR3 region has 14 residues. Deletions cut 4 bases from V and 1 base from J, with 10 bases between. From germline, CDR1 is SGHTA and CDR2 FQGNSA. Source material: PBMCs. The chain joins TRBV7-2 to TRBJ2-5, with D possibly TRBD2 on 6 matching bases. This clonotype was sampled from a male donor in good health and CMV-seronegative. CDR3 coding DNA: TGTGCCAGCAGCTCGGGGACTTTCCAAGAGACCCAGTACTTC. Translation: CASSSGTFQETQYF.